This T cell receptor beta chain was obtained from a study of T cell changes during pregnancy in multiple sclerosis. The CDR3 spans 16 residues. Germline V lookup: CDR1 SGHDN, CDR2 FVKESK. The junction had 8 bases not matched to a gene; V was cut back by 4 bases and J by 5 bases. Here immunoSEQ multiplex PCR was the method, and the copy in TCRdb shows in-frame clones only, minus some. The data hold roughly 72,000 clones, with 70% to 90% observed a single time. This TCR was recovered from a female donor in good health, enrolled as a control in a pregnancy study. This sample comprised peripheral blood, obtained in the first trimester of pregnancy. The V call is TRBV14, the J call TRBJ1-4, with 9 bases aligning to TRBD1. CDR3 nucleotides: TGTGCCAGCAGCCTAAACCCGGGACAGGGAAATGAAAAACTGTTTTTT. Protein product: CASSLNPGQGNEKLFF.